These T cell receptor beta chains were read from a single sample in a study of OX40 agonist ivuxolimab in advanced cancers. TCRdb's table, derived via immunoSEQ multiplex PCR, lists solely in-frame clones and lacks some. The data contain 78,000 or so clones, roughly nine tenths of them singletons. The sample in question was CD4+ or CD8+ T cells sorted from blood, obtained in a trial of the OX40 agonist ivuxolimab. These TCRs come from an adult with an advanced solid tumor such as melanoma, head and neck, liver or kidney cancer. Both conserved end residues are part of each CDR3. A D gene is named only where the DNA matches it firmly. For some rows the clone size is stated as once, few or many, or as a class when expanded; others skip it.

cdr3_length clone_size d_call j_call v_call cdr3_aa cdr3_nt
15 . TRBD1 TRBJ2-7 TRBV19 CASSLETGYFYEQYF TGTGCCAGTAGTCTTGAGACAGGGTACTTTTACGAGCAGTACTTC
15 . . TRBJ1-6 TRBV5-1 CASSLKYGKDSPLHF TGCGCCAGCAGCTTGAAATACGGAAAGGATTCACCCCTCCACTTT
17 . . TRBJ2-3 TRBV12-5 CASGLVIGNRATDTQYF TGTGCTAGTGGTTTGGTAATTGGGAACAGGGCCACAGATACGCAGTATTTT
12 . . TRBJ1-2 TRBV2 CASRGSDGLSTF TGTGCCAGCAGAGGAAGCGACGGTCTATCTACCTTC
17 . TRBD2 TRBJ2-2 TRBV7-9 CASSRGLAIANTGELFF TGTGCCAGCAGCCGCGGACTAGCGATCGCGAACACCGGGGAGCTGTTTTTT
12 . TRBD1 TRBJ2-2 TRBV28 CAGQGDTGELFF TGTGCCGGACAGGGGGACACCGGGGAGCTGTTTTTT
16 . . TRBJ1-3 TRBV10-3 CAISESYSDSGNTIYF TGTGCCATCAGTGAGTCGTACAGCGACTCTGGAAACACCATATATTTT
15 . . TRBJ2-1 TRBV11-3 CASLLVQMGYNEQFF TGTGCCAGCCTGCTGGTCCAAATGGGGTACAATGAGCAGTTCTTC
15 . . TRBJ2-6 TRBV7-9 CASSERGSGANVLTF TGTGCCAGCAGCGAGAGGGGCTCTGGGGCCAACGTCCTGACTTTC
15 . TRBD1 TRBJ2-7 TRBV19 CASSPADRASYEQYF TGTGCCAGTAGTCCCGCGGACAGGGCCTCCTACGAGCAGTACTTC
16 . TRBD2 TRBJ2-2 TRBV5-4 CASTSRVLADTGELFF TGTGCCAGCACCAGTCGAGTACTAGCGGACACCGGGGAGCTGTTTTTT
14 . TRBD1 TRBJ2-4 TRBV19 CAARDRGRENIQYF TGTGCCGCCCGGGACAGGGGGCGAGAAAACATTCAGTACTTC
13 once . TRBJ1-2 TRBV2 CASSEWTYYGYTF TGTGCCAGCAGTGAATGGACCTACTATGGCTACACCTTC
12 few . TRBJ1-2 TRBV2 CASSEGPNGYTF TGTGCCAGCAGTGAAGGTCCCAATGGCTACACCTTC
15 . . TRBJ2-7 TRBV7-2 CASSLGRADAYEQYF TGTGCCAGCAGCTTAGGGAGGGCGGACGCCTACGAGCAGTACTTC
14 . . TRBJ2-3 TRBV19 CASSPPVGRDTQYF TGTGCCAGTAGCCCCCCGGTGGGGCGAGATACGCAGTATTTT
18 . TRBD2 TRBJ2-3 TRBV19 CASSIDFGTSGSTDTQYF TGTGCCAGTAGTATAGATTTCGGGACTAGCGGGTCCACAGATACGCAGTATTTT
11 . . TRBJ2-7 TRBV30 CAWTATYEQYF TGTGCCTGGACAGCCACCTACGAGCAGTACTTC
18 . TRBD1 TRBJ1-5 TRBV30 CAWSTGTGGVYSNQPQHF TGTGCCTGGAGCACCGGGACAGGGGGGGTCTATAGCAATCAGCCCCAGCATTTT
12 . . TRBJ1-2 TRBV19 CASRQFLSGYTF TGTGCCAGTAGGCAGTTCTTGTCTGGCTACACCTTC
13 . . TRBJ1-1 TRBV4-2 CASTGKGDTEAFF TGTGCCAGCACCGGGAAGGGGGACACTGAAGCTTTCTTT
14 . . TRBJ2-1 TRBV5-1 CASQEGGPYNEQFF TGCGCCAGCCAGGAGGGAGGACCCTACAATGAGCAGTTCTTC
13 few . TRBJ1-1 TRBV6-1 CAGEGWENTEAFF TGTGCCGGGGAGGGATGGGAGAACACTGAAGCTTTCTTT
13 . . TRBJ1-1 TRBV6-1 CASRPSLNTEAFF TGTGCCAGCAGGCCCAGTCTGAACACTGAAGCTTTCTTT
13 . . TRBJ2-2 TRBV19 CASSETSPGELFF TGTGCCAGTTCAGAGACTAGTCCCGGGGAGCTGTTTTTT
15 once . TRBJ1-1 TRBV9 CASRPGPHMATEAFF TGTGCCAGCAGGCCGGGACCTCACATGGCCACTGAAGCTTTCTTT
12 . TRBD1 TRBJ1-2 TRBV2 CASDREGYGYTF TGTGCCAGCGACAGGGAGGGCTATGGCTACACCTTC
14 . . TRBJ2-3 TRBV5-1 CASSELGTTDTQYF TGCGCCAGCAGCGAGTTAGGAACCACAGATACGCAGTATTTT
13 . TRBD1 TRBJ1-1 TRBV30 CAWSYQGGTEAFF TGTGCCTGGAGTTATCAGGGGGGCACTGAAGCTTTCTTT
12 few . TRBJ1-5 TRBV6-6 CASSLPLGPQHF TGTGCCAGCAGCCTCCCTCTCGGGCCCCAGCATTTT
19 once TRBD2 TRBJ2-3 TRBV7-2 CASSGGTSGRPLSTDTQYF TGTGCCAGCAGCGGGGGGACTAGCGGGAGGCCCTTGAGCACAGATACGCAGTATTTT
18 . . TRBJ2-1 TRBV2 CASSEGPLQGSWGSEQFF TGTGCCAGCAGTGAGGGCCCCCTACAGGGTTCGTGGGGCAGTGAGCAGTTCTTC
15 . . TRBJ2-1 TRBV5-6 CASGLGLGVGNEQFF TGTGCCAGCGGTTTGGGGCTGGGGGTTGGCAATGAGCAGTTCTTC
16 . TRBD2 TRBJ2-2 TRBV2 CASSLLASQNTGELFF TGTGCCAGCAGTTTACTAGCGTCTCAAAACACCGGGGAGCTGTTTTTT
14 . TRBD1 TRBJ1-6 TRBV19 CASSMGQSPSPLHF TGTGCCAGTAGTATGGGACAGTCCCCGTCGCCCCTCCACTTT